The rows below give T cell receptor beta chains drawn from one sample of a study of prognosis after radiotherapy for stage I lung cancer. One entry per CDR3 protein, called by TCRdb with MiXCR from the multiplex PCR reads. The sample records approximately 13,000 distinct CDR3 sequences, around 29% being singletons. Here the sequenced sample was PBMCs, taken before or after stereotactic body radiation therapy (not recorded which). The receptors stem from a donor aged 50 or older with non-small cell lung cancer. CDR3s include the opening cysteine and the closing phenylalanine or tryptophan. A D gene is named only where the DNA matches it firmly. Clone size is stated in some rows and not others, as once, few, many or a class when expanded.

clone_size	d_call	v_call	j_call	cdr3_aa	cdr3_nt
many	-	TRBV6-1	TRBJ2-3	CASTRDMLYQPQYF	TGTGCCAGCACGCGGGACATGCTATATCAGCCCCAGTATTTT
medium-sized	TRBD1	TRBV6-2/TRBV6-3	TRBJ2-3	CASRKLQGLVTDTQYF	TGTGCCAGCAGAAAACTACAGGGGCTCGTCACAGATACGCAGTATTTT
many	-	TRBV6-5	TRBJ2-7	CASSFDTSFGRGTYEQYF	TGTGCCAGCAGTTTCGACACTAGTTTCGGAAGGGGGACTTACGAGCAGTACTTC
medium-sized	TRBD1	TRBV20-1	TRBJ1-1	CSARTGADTEAFF	TGCAGTGCTAGGACAGGGGCGGACACTGAAGCTTTCTTT
many	TRBD2	TRBV4-2	TRBJ2-2	CASRRRGLAGVPRTGELLF	TGTGCCAGCAGGCGTCGGGGACTAGCGGGAGTCCCGAGGACCGGGGAGCTGCTTTTT
many	-	TRBV6-1	TRBJ2-5	CASSQPGSKGETQYF	TGTGCCAGCAGTCAACCGGGCTCTAAGGGAGAGACCCAGTACTTC
many	TRBD2	TRBV5-1	TRBJ2-1	CASSSGLADSYNEQFF	TGCGCCAGCAGCTCTGGACTAGCGGACTCCTACAATGAGCAGTTCTTC
many	-	TRBV24-1	TRBJ1-4	CATSDGGQLFF	TGTGCCACCAGTGATGGGGGGCAACTGTTTTTT
many	-	TRBV20-1	TRBJ2-7	CSAATGIYEQYF	TGCAGTGCCGCAACAGGGATATACGAGCAGTACTTC
many	TRBD2	TRBV4-2	TRBJ2-7	CASSRSALAGISYEQYF	TGTGCCAGCAGCCGATCGGCCCTAGCGGGGATCTCCTACGAGCAGTACTTC
many	-	TRBV7-9	TRBJ1-2	CASSLAGGGGYTF	TGTGCCAGCAGCTTAGCGGGGGGCGGCGGCTACACCTTC
many	-	TRBV7-7	TRBJ2-5	CASSPGRGGQETQYF	TGTGCTAGCAGCCCCGGACGTGGGGGGCAAGAGACCCAGTACTTC
many	-	TRBV7-3	TRBJ2-3	CASSRGGGLRGTDTQYF	TGTGCCAGCAGCCGCGGTGGGGGCCTCCGGGGCACAGATACGCAGTATTTT
-	TRBD2	TRBV11-3	TRBJ2-2	CASSFGFLAGITGELFF	TGTGCCAGCAGCTTTGGCTTTCTAGCGGGAATCACCGGGGAGCTGTTTTTT
many	TRBD2	TRBV3-1	TRBJ2-1	CASSLSGTSDNEQFF	TGTGCCAGCAGCCTTTCCGGGACTAGCGACAATGAGCAGTTCTTC
many	-	TRBV18	TRBJ1-2	CASSPLERDGYTF	TGTGCCAGCTCACCTCTGGAGAGGGATGGCTACACCTTC
many	-	TRBV7-8	TRBJ2-4	CASSGERVAKNIQYF	TGTGCCAGCAGTGGAGAACGGGTAGCCAAAAACATTCAGTACTTC
many	-	TRBV5-5	TRBJ2-5	CASSTRETQYF	TGTGCCAGCTCGACCCGGGAGACCCAGTACTTC
many	-	TRBV28	TRBJ2-1	CASRSRYNEQFF	TGTGCCAGCAGATCTAGGTACAATGAGCAGTTCTTC
medium-sized	-	TRBV18	TRBJ2-1	CASSPLSGDEQFF	TGTGCCAGCTCACCACTTTCCGGGGATGAGCAGTTCTTC
medium-sized	-	TRBV2	TRBJ2-1	CASAQNGLHSYNEQFF	TGTGCCAGCGCTCAGAATGGACTTCATTCCTACAATGAGCAGTTCTTC
many	TRBD1	TRBV6-2/TRBV6-3	TRBJ2-5	CASRVAGTGGETQYF	TGTGCCAGCAGGGTTGCCGGGACAGGGGGAGAGACCCAGTACTTC
-	-	TRBV11-2	TRBJ2-1	CASLDLPSIGNEQFF	TGTGCCAGCTTAGATCTGCCCTCGATCGGCAATGAGCAGTTCTTC
many	TRBD1	TRBV7-2	TRBJ2-7	CASSRTGTGGYEQYF	TGTGCCAGCAGTCGAACGGGGACAGGGGGCTACGAGCAGTACTTC
many	-	TRBV25-1	TRBJ2-5	CASSLQGKETQYF	TGTGCCAGCAGCTTACAGGGAAAAGAGACCCAGTACTTC
medium-sized	TRBD2	TRBV5-1	TRBJ2-3	CASSSTSASPTSTDTQYF	TGCGCCAGCAGCTCGACTAGCGCGTCTCCAACTAGCACAGATACGCAGTATTTT
many	-	TRBV18	TRBJ2-3	CASSPIGGTDTQYF	TGTGCCAGCTCACCAATAGGGGGCACAGATACGCAGTATTTT
many	-	TRBV27	TRBJ1-4	CASSLGGANEKLFF	TGTGCCAGCAGTTTAGGGGGCGCCAATGAAAAACTGTTTTTT
many	-	TRBV5-4	TRBJ1-6	CASSLGLDNSPLHF	TGTGCCAGCAGCTTGGGGCTGGACAATTCACCCCTCCACTTT
many	-	TRBV7-9	TRBJ1-4	CASSQSGQSNEKLFF	TGTGCCAGCAGCCAATCCGGACAGTCTAATGAAAAACTGTTTTTT
many	TRBD2	TRBV6-2/TRBV6-3	TRBJ2-1	CASSLLAGEQFF	TGTGCCAGCAGTTTACTAGCGGGAGAGCAGTTCTTC
many	TRBD2	TRBV12-3/TRBV12-4	TRBJ2-3	CASSRGLATDTQYF	TGTGCCAGCAGCCGTGGACTAGCCACAGATACGCAGTATTTT
many	TRBD2	TRBV2	TRBJ2-7	CASASGTGSYEQYF	TGTGCCAGCGCAAGCGGGACCGGCTCCTACGAGCAGTACTTC
-	TRBD2	TRBV7-2	TRBJ2-3	CASSLVLAGDTQYF	TGTGCCAGCAGCTTAGTACTAGCGGGAGATACGCAGTATTTT
medium-sized	-	TRBV11-2	TRBJ1-6	CASSLDRLSPLHF	TGTGCCAGCAGCTTAGATCGGTTATCACCCCTCCACTTT
many	TRBD1	TRBV4-2	TRBJ1-2	CASSQITGQGEIDGYTF	TGTGCCAGCAGCCAAATCACCGGACAGGGCGAAATCGATGGCTACACCTTC
many	-	TRBV19	TRBJ2-3	CASSIIGTDTQYF	TGTGCCAGTAGTATCATAGGGACAGATACGCAGTATTTT
-	-	TRBV12-3/TRBV12-4	TRBJ2-1	CASSYYPGNEQFF	TGTGCCAGCAGTTATTACCCAGGGAATGAGCAGTTCTTC
-	-	TRBV6-2/TRBV6-3	TRBJ1-2	CASRTPGLKAVRYTF	TGTGCCAGCAGGACTCCGGGACTCAAGGCCGTCCGCTACACCTTC
-	-	TRBV6-2/TRBV6-3	TRBJ1-5	CASSEDAAGWNQPQHF	TGTGCCAGCAGTGAAGATGCGGCAGGGTGGAATCAGCCCCAGCATTTT
-	TRBD2	TRBV24-1	TRBJ2-3	CATSHRLAVGSSTDTQYF	TGTGCCACCAGTCATCGACTAGCGGTAGGTTCTAGCACAGATACGCAGTATTTT
medium-sized	-	TRBV12-3/TRBV12-4	TRBJ2-1	CASSPTGFEQFF	TGTGCCAGCAGTCCCACTGGCTTTGAGCAGTTCTTC
-	TRBD2	TRBV7-8	TRBJ2-7	CASSLVYGGGRTYDQCF	TGTGCCAGCAGCTTAGTATATGGGGGAGGGCGGACCTACGACCAGTGCTTC
many	TRBD2	TRBV2	TRBJ2-5	CASIWPGGKETQYF	TGTGCCAGCATATGGCCGGGAGGCAAAGAGACCCAGTACTTC
many	-	TRBV4-2	TRBJ2-7	CASSQDGNSATYEQYF	TGTGCCAGCAGCCAAGACGGGAATAGCGCGACCTACGAGCAGTACTTC
many	TRBD1	TRBV5-1	TRBJ2-1	CASNPGQGHNEQFF	TGCGCCAGCAACCCGGGACAGGGCCACAATGAGCAGTTCTTC
medium-sized	TRBD1	TRBV6-2/TRBV6-3	TRBJ1-2	CASTRTGQGQRGYTF	TGTGCCAGCACCAGGACAGGGCAAGGGCAAAGAGGCTACACCTTC
-	TRBD2	TRBV11-2	TRBJ2-3	CASSLRGLGLADTSTDTQYF	TGTGCCAGCAGCTTAAGGGGACTGGGGCTAGCGGACACTAGCACAGATACGCAGTATTTT
-	TRBD2	TRBV20-1	TRBJ2-1	CSARSGTSGIYNEQFF	TGCAGTGCTAGATCCGGGACTAGCGGGATTTATAATGAGCAGTTCTTC
medium-sized	TRBD1	TRBV5-6	TRBJ1-4	CASSSIQGSTNEKLFF	TGTGCCAGCAGCTCGATACAGGGGTCAACTAATGAAAAACTGTTTTTT
-	-	TRBV6-2/TRBV6-3	TRBJ2-3	CASSESGFTPGQASTDTQYF	TGTGCCAGCAGTGAGTCCGGATTTACCCCCGGGCAGGCTAGCACAGATACGCAGTATTTT
-	-	TRBV19	TRBJ1-4	CASRDWGSSTNEKLFF	TGTGCCAGTAGGGATTGGGGAAGCTCAACTAATGAAAAACTGTTTTTT
medium-sized	-	TRBV12-3/TRBV12-4	TRBJ1-5	CASSLAGGINQPQHF	TGTGCCAGCAGTTTAGCAGGGGGAATCAATCAGCCCCAGCATTTT
medium-sized	-	TRBV28	TRBJ1-1	CASSRQRTEAFF	TGTGCCAGCAGTCGACAGCGCACTGAAGCTTTCTTT